This record concerns one T cell receptor beta chain sequence. A unique molecular identifier was carried by every single TCR cDNA molecule. TCRdb independently ran MiXCR on the 5' RACE reads; one entry per CDR3 protein. The data show tens of thousands of distinct CDR3 sequences, more than 10% seen once. Per the germline V gene, CDR1 is MDHEN and CDR2 is SYDVKM. V lost 11 bases and J 3 bases, leaving 13 bases between the germline ends. The CDR3 runs 12 residues. The data were taken from a study of spatial heterogeneity in lung cancer. Overall study context: Mean representation of each unique TCR and UMI combination in the raw reads exceeded 8.5 occurrences.

Time point reported: sample taken at primary tumor resection. Donation came from 70 or so patients with untreated early-stage non-small cell lung cancer. The sequenced material consisted of unsorted whole RNA from tumor, nontumor lung or frozen PBMC. The receptor was derived from a male donor with early-stage non-small cell lung cancer. This sample comprised PBMCs, obtained at surgery. The chain couples TRBV28 to TRBJ1-2; possibly TRBD1 for D (5 bases). The CDR3 DNA reads TGTGCCGGAGCGGGGCAGGACTATGGCTACACCTTC. It encodes CAGAGQDYGYTF.